The entry below gives a single T cell receptor beta chain sequence along with its context. The data derive from a study of blood T cell repertoires in COVID-19. The CDR3 runs 14 residues. V lost 5 bases to trimming and J lost 6 bases, with 14 bases between them. The V gene's germline CDR1 is SGHAT and CDR2 FQNNGV. Clones were sequenced by immunoSEQ multiplex PCR, and TCRdb holds only the in-frame ones, with some missing. This sample has about 140,000 clones; around four fifths occur once, and the top ten carry approximately 5.1%. The sample comprised PBMCs or T cells enriched from blood (not recorded which). The V call is TRBV11-2, the J call TRBJ2-1, with D possibly TRBD1 on 6 matching bases. This sequence originates from a man in his 70s who had been exposed to COVID-19. The CDR3 nucleotides read TGTGCCAGCAGCCAAGGACAGAGGGGCAATGAGCAGTTCTTC. The encoded protein is CASSQGQRGNEQFF.